Here is one T cell receptor (beta chain) with its context. Its antigen remains unidentified. The input lacks base qualities; no much larger clone sits a single base away. The sample's time point, from its label and the paper: 180 days after allo-HCT. Blood from recipients was drawn about 28 days before transplant and again at days 30, 100 and 180 after transplant. Nuclei Lysis Solution was used to extract genomic DNA from fresh or cryopreserved unfractionated peripheral blood mononuclear cells. V ends up 7 bases short and J 8 bases short, with an unmatched junction base count of 14. CDR1 and CDR2 were assigned from the germline V gene (reference sequence) as LNHDA and SQIVND. The CDR3 runs 16 residues from the cysteine to the phenylalanine. Only the CDR3 portion is preserved as DNA: 48 bases, with reading frame beginning at the first base. The data derive from a study of T cell clonotyping in hematopoietic cell transplantation (dated by TCRdb to 2020 to 2023). A note on the overall study: A total of roughly 150 blood samples were collected in the study from a few dozen consecutive transplant recipients and their related donors. Recruitment of patients was conducted between late 2015 and January 2017, and follow-up was continued until September 2020 or death. Summary of the overall study and its limitations: A decrease in recipient TCR diversity was observed after transplant, and a progressive increase in pathologically expanded clonotypes was seen from day 30 to day 180. Inverse Simpson Index values from donors and from recipients before transplant predicted broader TCR repertoire diversity after transplant. Sample size was limited, and cells were not sorted, so CD4 and CD8 repertoire contributions could not be separated. Only a small fraction of recipient repertoires overlapped donor repertoires, with over 97% appearing de novo at the given depth.

With the immunoSEQ assay, which is a bias-controlled multiplex PCR relying on V- and J-specific primers, TCR beta CDR3 regions were amplified from genomic DNA. A proprietary barcode and Illumina adapter sequences were added to the CDR3 amplicons in a second PCR step. An Illumina MiSeq instrument was used to sequence the CDR3 libraries. The authors' pipeline ran thus. Export and quality control were done with immunoSEQ Analyzer 3.0, while downstream analyses used R Bioconductor and Immunarch. Only productive rearrangements in the normalized downsampled data set were used to calculate repertoire metrics. Pathologically expanded clonotypes were defined as those larger than 5 templates in the normalized cohort. The Inverse Simpson Index was used to measure repertoire diversity. CMV-specificity analyses were carried out on the non-normalized data set to capture all clonotypes. TCRdb limited this immuneACCESS table to in-frame rearrangements with V and J called. A share of clones is missing; checked studies link under half to unresolved V genes, and the rest is unexplained. D and trimming were read from the DNA, whereas the V and J calls and clone size are those reported in that table. Across this sample there are thousands of clones, with 75% to 80% seen only once. The ten largest clones take up approximately 16% of the sample.

The sequenced sample was PBMCs, obtained 180 days after allogeneic stem cell transplant. The origin of this receptor is a male patient between 35 and 55 years old who had an allogeneic stem cell transplant from a related donor, so the T cells may come from the graft donor. Some clones in this sample may be carry-over from other donors' samples. This chain joins TRBV19 to TRBJ1-5; 10 bases in the middle match TRBD1. The DNA sequence is given as TGTGCCAGTACCCCCCCGCGAGGACAGGGGGTGAAGCCCCAGCATTTT. Its translation is CASTPPRGQGVKPQHF.